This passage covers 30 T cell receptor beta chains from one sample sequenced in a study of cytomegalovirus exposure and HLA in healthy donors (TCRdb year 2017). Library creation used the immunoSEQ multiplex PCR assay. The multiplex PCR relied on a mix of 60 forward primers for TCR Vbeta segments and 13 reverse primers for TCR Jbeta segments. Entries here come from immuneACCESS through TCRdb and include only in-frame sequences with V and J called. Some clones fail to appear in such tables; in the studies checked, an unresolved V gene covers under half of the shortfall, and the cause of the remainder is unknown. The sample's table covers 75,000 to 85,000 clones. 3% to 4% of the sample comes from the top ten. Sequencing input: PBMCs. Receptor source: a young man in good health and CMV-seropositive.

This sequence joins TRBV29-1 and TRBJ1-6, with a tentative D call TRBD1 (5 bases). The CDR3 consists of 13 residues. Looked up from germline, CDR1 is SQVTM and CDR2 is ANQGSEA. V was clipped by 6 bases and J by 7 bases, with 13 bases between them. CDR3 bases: TGCAGCGTCGGCAGCGGGGGGAATTCACCCCTCCACTTT. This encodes CSVGSGGNSPLHF.

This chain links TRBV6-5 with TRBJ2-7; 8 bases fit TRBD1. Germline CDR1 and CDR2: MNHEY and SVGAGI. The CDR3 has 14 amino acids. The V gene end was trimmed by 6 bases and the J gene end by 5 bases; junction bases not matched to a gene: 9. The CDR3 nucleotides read TGTGCCAGCAGCTCCGGACAGGGTTTGAACGAGCAGTACTTC. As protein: CASSSGQGLNEQYF.

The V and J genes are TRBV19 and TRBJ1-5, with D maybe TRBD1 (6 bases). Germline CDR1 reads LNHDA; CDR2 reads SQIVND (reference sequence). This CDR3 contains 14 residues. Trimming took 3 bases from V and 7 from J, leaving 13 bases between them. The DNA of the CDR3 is TGTGCCAGTAGTATGCATGGGGGGGGCCAGCCCCAGCATTTT. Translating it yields CASSMHGGGQPQHF.

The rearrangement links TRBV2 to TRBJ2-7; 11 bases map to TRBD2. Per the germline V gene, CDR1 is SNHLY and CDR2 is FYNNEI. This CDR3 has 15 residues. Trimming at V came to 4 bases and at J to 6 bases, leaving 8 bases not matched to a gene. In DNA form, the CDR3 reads TGTGCCAGCAGTGTTCGTAGCGGGGGGGCCTTCGAGCAGTACTTC. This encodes CASSVRSGGAFEQYF.

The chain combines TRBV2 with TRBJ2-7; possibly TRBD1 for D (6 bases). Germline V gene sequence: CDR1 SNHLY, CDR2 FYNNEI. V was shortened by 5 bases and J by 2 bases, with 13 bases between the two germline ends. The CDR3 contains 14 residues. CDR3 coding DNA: TGTGCCAGCAGTAAGGGGGTTGGGGCCTACGAGCAGTACTTC. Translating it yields CASSKGVGAYEQYF.

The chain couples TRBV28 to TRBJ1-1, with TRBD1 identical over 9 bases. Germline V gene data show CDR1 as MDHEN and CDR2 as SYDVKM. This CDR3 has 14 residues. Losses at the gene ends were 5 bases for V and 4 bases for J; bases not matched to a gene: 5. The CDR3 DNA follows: TGTGCCAGCAGTGGACAGGGGTCAGGCACTGAAGCTTTCTTT. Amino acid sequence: CASSGQGSGTEAFF.

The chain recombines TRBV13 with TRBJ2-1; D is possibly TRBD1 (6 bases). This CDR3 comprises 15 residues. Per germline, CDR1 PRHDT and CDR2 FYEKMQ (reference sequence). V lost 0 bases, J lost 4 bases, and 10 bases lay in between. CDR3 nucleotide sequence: TGTGCCAGCAGCTTAGGCGGGACACATTACAATGAGCAGTTCTTC. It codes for CASSLGGTHYNEQFF.

CDR3 in amino acids: CAWSVRDYKNIQYF. CDR3 in DNA: TGTGCCTGGAGTGTACGGGACTATAAAAACATTCAGTACTTC. The gene calls are TRBV30 and TRBJ2-4, with 7 bases identical to TRBD2. The CDR3 is 14 amino acids. CDR1 and CDR2 from the germline V gene are GTSNPN and SVGIG (reference sequence). Trimming at V came to 0 bases and at J to 4 bases, leaving 3 bases not matched to a gene.

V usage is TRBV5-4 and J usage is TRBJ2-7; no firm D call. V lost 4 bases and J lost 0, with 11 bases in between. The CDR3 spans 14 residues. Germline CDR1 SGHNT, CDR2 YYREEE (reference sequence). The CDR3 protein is CASSLHGDSYEQYF. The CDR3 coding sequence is TGTGCCAGCAGCCTACACGGAGACTCCTACGAGCAGTACTTC. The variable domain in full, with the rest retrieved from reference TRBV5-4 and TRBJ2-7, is ETGVTQSPTHLIKTRGQQVTLRCSSQSGHNTVSWYQQALGQGPQFIFQYYREEENGRGNFPPRFSGLQFPNYSSELNVNALELDDSALYLCASSLHGDSYEQYFGPGTRLTVT.

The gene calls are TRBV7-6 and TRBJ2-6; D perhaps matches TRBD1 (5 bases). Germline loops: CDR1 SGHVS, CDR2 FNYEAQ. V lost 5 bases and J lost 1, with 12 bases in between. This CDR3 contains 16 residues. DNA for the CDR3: TGTGCCAGCAGCCTGGCGAAGGGGTCTGGGGCCAACGTCCTGACTTTC. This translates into CASSLAKGSGANVLTF.

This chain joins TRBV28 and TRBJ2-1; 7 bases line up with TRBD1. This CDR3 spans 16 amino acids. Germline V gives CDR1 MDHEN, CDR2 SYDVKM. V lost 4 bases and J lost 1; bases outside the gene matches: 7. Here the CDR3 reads CASSSLPQGSYNEQFF. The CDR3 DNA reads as TGTGCCAGCAGTTCTCTGCCACAGGGGTCCTACAATGAGCAGTTCTTC.

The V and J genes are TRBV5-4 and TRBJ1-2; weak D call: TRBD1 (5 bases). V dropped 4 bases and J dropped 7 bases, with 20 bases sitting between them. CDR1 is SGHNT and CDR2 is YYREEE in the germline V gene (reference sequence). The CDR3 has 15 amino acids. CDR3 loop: CASSPQGEGTSGYTF. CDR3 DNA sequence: TGTGCCAGCAGCCCCCAGGGAGAGGGGACTTCTGGCTACACCTTC.

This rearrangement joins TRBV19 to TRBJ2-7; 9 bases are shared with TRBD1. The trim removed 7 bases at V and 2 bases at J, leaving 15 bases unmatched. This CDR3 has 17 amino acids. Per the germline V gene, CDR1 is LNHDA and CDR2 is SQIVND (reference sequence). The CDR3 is CASTKRAWGDRAYEQYF. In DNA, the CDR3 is TGTGCCAGTACCAAAAGGGCCTGGGGGGACAGGGCCTACGAGCAGTACTTC.

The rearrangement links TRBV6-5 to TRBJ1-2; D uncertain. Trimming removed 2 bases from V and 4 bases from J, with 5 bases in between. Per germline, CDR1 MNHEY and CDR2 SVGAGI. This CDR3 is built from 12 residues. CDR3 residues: CASSYKPYGYTF. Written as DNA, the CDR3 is TGTGCCAGCAGTTACAAGCCCTATGGCTACACCTTC.

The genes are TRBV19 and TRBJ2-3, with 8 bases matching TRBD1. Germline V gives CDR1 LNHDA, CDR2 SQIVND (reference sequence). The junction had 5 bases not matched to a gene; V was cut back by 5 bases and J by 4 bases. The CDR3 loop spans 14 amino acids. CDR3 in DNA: TGTGCCAGTAGTCTCGGACAGGGAGCAGATACGCAGTATTTT. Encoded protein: CASSLGQGADTQYF.

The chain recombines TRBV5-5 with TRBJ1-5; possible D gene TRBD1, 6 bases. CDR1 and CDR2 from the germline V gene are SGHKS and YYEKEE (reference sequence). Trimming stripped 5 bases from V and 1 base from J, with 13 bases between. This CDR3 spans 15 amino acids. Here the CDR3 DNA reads TGTGCCAGCAGTCTTACAGGGTTGAGCAATCAGCCCCAGCATTTT. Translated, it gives CASSLTGLSNQPQHF.

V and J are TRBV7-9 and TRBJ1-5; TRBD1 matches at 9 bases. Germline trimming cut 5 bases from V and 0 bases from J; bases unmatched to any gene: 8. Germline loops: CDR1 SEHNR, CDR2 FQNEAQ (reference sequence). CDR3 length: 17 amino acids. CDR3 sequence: CASSLGTGLYSNQPQHF. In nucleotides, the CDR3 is TGTGCCAGCAGCCTAGGGACAGGGCTCTATAGCAATCAGCCCCAGCATTTT.

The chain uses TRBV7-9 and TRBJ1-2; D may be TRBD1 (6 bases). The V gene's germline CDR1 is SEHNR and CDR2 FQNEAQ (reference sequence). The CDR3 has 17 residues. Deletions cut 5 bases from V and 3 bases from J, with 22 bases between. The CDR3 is CASSHNNPDRTDYGYTF. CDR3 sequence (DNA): TGTGCCAGCAGCCACAATAATCCCGACAGGACGGACTATGGCTACACCTTC.

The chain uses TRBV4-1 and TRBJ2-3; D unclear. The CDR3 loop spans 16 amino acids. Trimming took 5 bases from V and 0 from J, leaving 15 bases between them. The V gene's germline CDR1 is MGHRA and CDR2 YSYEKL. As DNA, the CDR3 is TGCGCCAGCAGCAACTTATACCGAGGTAGCACAGATACGCAGTATTTT. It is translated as CASSNLYRGSTDTQYF.

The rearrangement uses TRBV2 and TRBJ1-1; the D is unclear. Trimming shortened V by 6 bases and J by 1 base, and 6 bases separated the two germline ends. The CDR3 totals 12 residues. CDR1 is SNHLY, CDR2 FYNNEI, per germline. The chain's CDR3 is CASRQRNTEAFF. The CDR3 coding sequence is TGTGCCAGCAGGCAGCGGAACACTGAAGCTTTCTTT.

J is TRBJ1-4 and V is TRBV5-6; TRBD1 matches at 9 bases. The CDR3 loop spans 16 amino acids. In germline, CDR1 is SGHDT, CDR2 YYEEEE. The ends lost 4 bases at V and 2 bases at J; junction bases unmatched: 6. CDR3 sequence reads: CASSNDRGRTNEKLFF. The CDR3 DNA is TGTGCCAGCAGCAACGACAGGGGGAGGACTAATGAAAAACTGTTTTTT.

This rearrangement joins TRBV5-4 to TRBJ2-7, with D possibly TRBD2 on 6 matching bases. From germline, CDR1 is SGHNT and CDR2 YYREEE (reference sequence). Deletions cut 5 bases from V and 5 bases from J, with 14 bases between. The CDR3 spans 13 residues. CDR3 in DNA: TGTGCCAGCAGGTACGGGGGTTTCAACGAGCAGTACTTC. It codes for CASRYGGFNEQYF. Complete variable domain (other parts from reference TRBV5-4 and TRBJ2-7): ETGVTQSPTHLIKTRGQQVTLRCSSQSGHNTVSWYQQALGQGPQFIFQYYREEENGRGNFPPRFSGLQFPNYSSELNVNALELDDSALYLCASRYGGFNEQYFGPGTRLTVT.

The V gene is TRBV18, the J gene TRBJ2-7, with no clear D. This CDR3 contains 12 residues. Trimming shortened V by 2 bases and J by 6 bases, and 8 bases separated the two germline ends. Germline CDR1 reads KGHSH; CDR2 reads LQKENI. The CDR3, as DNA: TGTGCCAGCTCACCAGTGAGTGGCGAGCAGTACTTC. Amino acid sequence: CASSPVSGEQYF.

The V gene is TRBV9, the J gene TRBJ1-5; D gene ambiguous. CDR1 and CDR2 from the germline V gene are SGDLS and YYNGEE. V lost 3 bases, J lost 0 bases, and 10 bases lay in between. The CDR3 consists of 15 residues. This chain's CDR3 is CASSETQYSNQPQHF. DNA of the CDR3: TGTGCCAGCAGCGAAACACAATATAGCAATCAGCCCCAGCATTTT.

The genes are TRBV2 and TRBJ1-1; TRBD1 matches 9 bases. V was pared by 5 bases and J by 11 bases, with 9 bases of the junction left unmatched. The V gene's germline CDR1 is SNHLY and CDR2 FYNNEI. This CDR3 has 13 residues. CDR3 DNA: TGTGCCAGCAGTCAAGACAGGGGGTTGTACGCTTTCTTT. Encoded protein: CASSQDRGLYAFF.

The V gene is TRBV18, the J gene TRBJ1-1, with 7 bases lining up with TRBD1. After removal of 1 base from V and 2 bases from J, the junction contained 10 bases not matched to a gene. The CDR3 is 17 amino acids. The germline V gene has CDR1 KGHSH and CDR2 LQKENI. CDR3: CASSPRRLGGSNTEAFF. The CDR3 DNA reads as TGTGCCAGCTCACCACGCCGGCTAGGGGGCAGTAACACTGAAGCTTTCTTT.

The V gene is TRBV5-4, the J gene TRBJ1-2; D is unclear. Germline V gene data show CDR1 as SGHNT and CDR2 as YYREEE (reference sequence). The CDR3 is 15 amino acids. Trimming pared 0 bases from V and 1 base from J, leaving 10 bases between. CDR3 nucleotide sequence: TGTGCCAGCAGCTTGGGCGCCGGGAGTAACTATGGCTACACCTTC. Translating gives CASSLGAGSNYGYTF.

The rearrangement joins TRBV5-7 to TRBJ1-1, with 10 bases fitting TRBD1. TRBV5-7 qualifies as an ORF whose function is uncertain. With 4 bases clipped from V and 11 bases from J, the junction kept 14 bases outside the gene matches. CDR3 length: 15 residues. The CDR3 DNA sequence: TGTGCCAGCAGCGTTGGGACAGGGGCGCGGGTAGGGGCTTTCTTT. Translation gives CASSVGTGARVGAFF.

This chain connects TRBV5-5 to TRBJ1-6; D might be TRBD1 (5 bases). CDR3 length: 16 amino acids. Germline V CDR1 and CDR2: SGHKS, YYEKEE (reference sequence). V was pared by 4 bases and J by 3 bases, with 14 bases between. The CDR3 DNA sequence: TGTGCCAGCAGCCTCGGGGGGTCCCTCTATAATTCACCCCTCCACTTT. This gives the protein CASSLGGSLYNSPLHF.

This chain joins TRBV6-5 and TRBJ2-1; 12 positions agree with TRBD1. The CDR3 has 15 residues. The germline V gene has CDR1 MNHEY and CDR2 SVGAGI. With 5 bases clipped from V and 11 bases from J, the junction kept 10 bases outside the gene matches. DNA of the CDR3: TGTGCCAGCAGTCCACTCCCGGGACAGGGGGCTAAGCAGTTCTTC. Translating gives CASSPLPGQGAKQFF.